Following are 9 T cell receptor beta chains from one sample sequenced in a study of blood T cell repertoires in COVID-19. Sequencing was performed with immunoSEQ multiplex PCR; in TCRdb, only in-frame clones are kept and a portion is missing. The table records 300,000 to 350,000 clones, around four fifths of them present only once. Sequencing input: peripheral blood. Source of these receptors: a man aged 30-40 years with active or convalescent COVID-19.

The rearrangement joins TRBV7-7 to TRBJ2-7; D perhaps matches TRBD2 (6 bases). Germline CDR1 is SSHAT and CDR2 is FNYEAQ (reference sequence). The V end lost 3 bases, the J end lost 0 bases, and 21 bases lay between the germline ends. This CDR3 has 18 residues. Written as DNA, the CDR3 is TGTGCCAGCAGCTTCCAGACTAGTGACTCCGCTATCTCCTACGAGCAGTACTTC. Its protein product is CASSFQTSDSAISYEQYF.

The J gene is TRBJ2-7, the V gene TRBV28; 10 nucleotides align to TRBD2. CDR1 is MDHEN, CDR2 SYDVKM, per germline. The CDR3 has 14 amino acids. After removal of 7 bases from V and 2 bases from J, the junction contained 5 bases not matched to a gene. The CDR3 sequence: CASNPAGGPYEQYF. CDR3 DNA sequence: TGTGCCAGCAATCCAGCGGGAGGGCCCTACGAGCAGTACTTC.

V and J are TRBV5-6 and TRBJ2-7; D gene unclear. The CDR3 has 12 residues. CDR1 is SGHDT and CDR2 is YYEEEE in the germline V gene. The germline V and J ends were trimmed by 1 base and 4 bases, with 6 bases remaining between them. Here the CDR3 DNA reads TGTGCCAGCAGCTTGTTTGAGTACGAGCAGTACTTC. It yields the protein CASSLFEYEQYF. Looking up the rest from reference TRBV5-6 and TRBJ2-7 gives the full variable domain: DAGVTQSPTHLIKTRGQQVTLRCSPKSGHDTVSWYQQALGQGPQFIFQYYEEEERQRGNFPDRFSGHQFPNYSSELNVNALLLGDSALYLCASSLFEYEQYFGPGTRLTVT.

The chain links TRBV9 to TRBJ2-1; 14 bases match TRBD2. The germline CDR1 and CDR2 sequences are SGDLS and YYNGEE. After removal of 5 bases from V and 0 bases from J, the junction contained 16 bases not matched to a gene. The CDR3 consists of 21 residues. The CDR3 here is CASRTGRGLAGAPSSYNEQFF. The CDR3 DNA reads TGTGCCAGCAGGACGGGGAGGGGACTAGCGGGGGCTCCCAGCTCCTACAATGAGCAGTTCTTC.

The V and J genes are TRBV5-1 and TRBJ1-1, with TRBD1 matching 7 bases. The CDR3 is 15 amino acids. After removal of 4 bases from V and 4 bases from J, the junction contained 10 bases not matched to a gene. The V gene's germline CDR1 is SGHRS and CDR2 YFSETQ. CDR3 nucleotides: TGCGCCAGCAGCATTACAGGGGCCGGGGGCACTGAAGCTTTCTTT. It specifies CASSITGAGGTEAFF. Variable domain in full (rest from reference TRBV5-1 and TRBJ1-1): KAGVTQTPRYLIKTRGQQVTLSCSPISGHRSVSWYQQTPGQGLQFLFEYFSETQRNKGNFPGRFSGRQFSNSRSEMNVSTLELGDSALYLCASSITGAGGTEAFFGQGTRLTVV.

The V call is TRBV7-6, the J call TRBJ2-5, with a weak D call TRBD2 (6 bases). The CDR3 extends over 15 amino acids. Trimming shortened V by 1 base and J by 3 bases, and 12 bases separated the two germline ends. Germline CDR1 is SGHVS and CDR2 is FNYEAQ. The CDR3 loop is CASSLEAGLKETQYF. The CDR3 nucleotides are TGTGCCAGCAGCTTAGAGGCGGGACTTAAAGAGACCCAGTACTTC.

The chain uses TRBV19 and TRBJ1-2; 11 bases are a match to TRBD1. The CDR3 is 14 residues long. V shed 5 bases and J 4 bases; nucleotides not matched to a gene: 3. Germline loops: CDR1 LNHDA, CDR2 SQIVND (reference sequence). CDR3 region: CASSPGTGGYGYTF. The CDR3 DNA reads as TGTGCCAGTAGTCCTGGGACAGGGGGCTATGGCTACACCTTC.

The rearrangement links TRBV29-1 to TRBJ1-3; 8 nucleotides match TRBD1. The CDR3 covers 14 residues. Germline V gene data show CDR1 as SQVTM and CDR2 as ANQGSEA. The V gene end was trimmed by 7 bases and the J gene end by 3 bases; junction bases not matched to a gene: 8. CDR3 residues: CSAEKDRDGNTIYF. In DNA form, the CDR3 reads TGCAGCGCCGAAAAGGACAGGGATGGAAACACCATATATTTT.

This clone was observed a handful of times. The chain carries TRBV27 and TRBJ1-5; D remains unclear. Germline V CDR1 and CDR2: MNHEY, SMNVEV (reference sequence). The V gene lost 2 bases and the J gene lost 4 bases, with 9 bases spanning the gap. This CDR3 has 14 amino acids. The CDR3 region is CASSLSQRNQPQHF. CDR3 coding DNA: TGTGCCAGCAGTTTAAGTCAGCGAAATCAGCCCCAGCATTTT.